The following is a T cell receptor (beta chain) sequence with its context. Its specificity is unknown. The donors formed part of the approximately 120-subject validation cohort, distinct from the roughly 620-subject first cohort. The sample comes from a study of cytomegalovirus exposure and HLA in healthy donors. Notes on the study in general: There were a few CMV-associated chains whose specificity for CMV antigens was confirmed in vitro. Despite most TCR sequences being rare, some public TCRs occurred in many donors. Within the approximately 120 validation repertoires, first-cohort TCR clusters tended to co-occur, according to a later analysis.

CDR3 length: 11 amino acids. CDR1 MNHEY and CDR2 SMNVEV come from the germline V gene (reference sequence). The germline V and J ends were trimmed by 3 bases and 8 bases, with 7 bases remaining between them. The protocol was immunoSEQ multiplex PCR, while the TCRdb copy is restricted to in-frame clones and leaves out a portion. The table records about 48,000 clones, around 90% of them present only once. Source material: PBMCs. The chain employs TRBV27 and TRBJ1-1; maybe TRBD1 (6 bases). The sequence was collected from a woman under 40 in good health and CMV-seronegative. The CDR3 DNA reads TGTGCCAGCAGTTTGGGGACAGAAGCTTTCTTT. Protein product: CASSLGTEAFF.